Shown below are 12 T cell receptor beta chains from a single sample sequenced in a study of blood T cells in healthy people across ages. A second PCR of 7 to 11 cycles used a sample-barcoded 5' primer and a J-beta primer mix. One entry per CDR3 protein, called by TCRdb with MiXCR from the 5' RACE reads. This table has about 680,000 distinct CDR3 sequences, approximately 50% appearing once. Sequenced input: blood. The receptors were gathered from a woman aged 60 to 75 in good health.

The J gene is TRBJ2-3, the V gene TRBV20-1, with 8 positions matching TRBD2. The CDR3 loop spans 15 amino acids. The germline V gene has CDR1 DFQATT and CDR2 SNEGSKA (reference sequence). The trim removed 1 base at V and 5 bases at J, leaving 8 bases unmatched. The CDR3 nucleotides are TGCAGTGCTAGAGTCCCTAGCGGGTCTATAGATACGCAGTATTTT. Protein sequence: CSARVPSGSIDTQYF.

The chain links TRBV5-1 to TRBJ2-7; tentative D call: TRBD2 (7 bases). The CDR3 extends over 15 amino acids. Germline lookup yields CDR1 SGHRS and CDR2 YFSETQ. Trimming stripped 4 bases from V and 5 bases from J, with 19 bases between. The CDR3 coding sequence is TGCGCCAGCAGCGGGGGCGGGAGAGGCGTAGACGAGCAGTACTTC. Its protein is CASSGGGRGVDEQYF.

The CDR3 region is CASSLISGSSYNEQYF. Written as DNA, the CDR3 is TGTGCCAGCAGCTTAATATCCGGGAGCTCCTACAATGAGCAGTACTTC. V gene TRBV7-3 combines with J gene TRBJ2-1; perhaps TRBD2 as D (6 bases). The J call is doubtful: the DNA matches TRBJ2-7 better. Germline V gene lookup returns CDR1 SGHTA and CDR2 FQGTGA. The CDR3 sequence is 16 residues long.

The genes are TRBV12-3 or TRBV12-4 and TRBJ2-1, with 9 bases identical to TRBD2. After removal of 3 bases from V and 4 bases from J, the junction contained 4 bases not matched to a gene. The CDR3 extends over 15 amino acids. CDR3 DNA sequence: TGTGCCAGCAGTTTCCAGCGGGAGGCATACAATGAGCAGTTCTTC. Translated: CASSFQREAYNEQFF.

The gene calls are TRBV20-1 and TRBJ1-4, with D perhaps TRBD1 (6 bases). Per germline, CDR1 DFQATT and CDR2 SNEGSKA (reference sequence). The CDR3 has 14 amino acids. V was shortened by 3 bases and J by 7 bases, with 15 bases between the two germline ends. The CDR3 coding sequence is TGCAGTGCTAGGAAACAGGGACGAGGTGAAAAACTGTTTTTT. Translated: CSARKQGRGEKLFF.

The chain couples TRBV20-1 to TRBJ1-2; D unresolved. Germline assignment: CDR1 DFQATT and CDR2 SNEGSKA (reference sequence). Trimming stripped 6 bases from V and 4 bases from J, with 21 bases between. The CDR3 is made up of 15 amino acids. The CDR3 nucleotides are TGCAGTGCCGTTGAGCCGGGGAGGGTACTCTATGGCTACACCTTC. This sequence encodes CSAVEPGRVLYGYTF.

This clonotype was seen a few times. The rearrangement links TRBV7-2 to TRBJ2-7; 11 bases fit TRBD2. Trimming took 5 bases from V and 3 from J; bases not matched to a gene: 6. This CDR3 is 15 amino acids long. Germline CDR1 and CDR2: SGHTA and FQGNSA. CDR3 DNA: TGTGCCAGCAGCCCGCGACTAGCGGGAAACTACGAGCAGTACTTC. Protein sequence: CASSPRLAGNYEQYF.

CDR3 DNA sequence: TGTGCCAGCAGTTTCACTCACGAGCCATTGGGGAGATTAGCCAAAAACATTCAGTACTTC. This encodes CASSFTHEPLGRLAKNIQYF. The V gene is TRBV12-3 or TRBV12-4, the J gene TRBJ2-4; D possibly corresponds to TRBD2 (5 bases). V lost 3 bases to trimming and J lost 0 bases, with 24 bases between them. The CDR3 extends over 20 amino acids.

This chain joins TRBV6-5 and TRBJ2-3; possible D gene TRBD2, 6 bases. From germline, CDR1 is MNHEY and CDR2 SVGAGI. Trimming pared 0 bases from V and 3 bases from J, leaving 16 bases between. The CDR3 extends over 17 amino acids. The CDR3 DNA reads as TGTGCCAGCAGTTACTCATCCGGGAGTGGTGGTACAGATACGCAGTATTTT. It encodes CASSYSSGSGGTDTQYF.

The J gene is TRBJ1-2, the V gene TRBV4-3, with 9 positions matching TRBD1. The CDR3 consists of 15 residues. With V trimmed by 2 bases and J by 8 bases, 9 bases remained unmatched. Germline CDR1 reads LGHNA; CDR2 reads YSLEER. For the CDR3, the DNA is TGCGCCAGCAGCCAACAACAGGGGGCTTGGCGGGGCTACACCTTC. This encodes CASSQQQGAWRGYTF.

The chain uses TRBV7-2 and TRBJ1-1; D is uncertain. V lost 5 bases and J lost 3, with 10 bases in between. Germline V gene lookup returns CDR1 SGHTA and CDR2 FQGNSA. The CDR3 extends over 13 amino acids. CDR3 DNA: TGTGCCAGCAGCCTAAGGCACGACACTGAAGCTTTCTTT. Translating gives CASSLRHDTEAFF.

This clonotype was counted a single time. This chain links TRBV20-1 with TRBJ2-1; D uncertain. V lost 5 bases to trimming and J lost 2 bases, with 13 bases between them. The CDR3 runs 14 residues. CDR1 is DFQATT and CDR2 is SNEGSKA in the germline V gene (reference sequence). The CDR3 loop reads CSAHGRNTYNEQFF. DNA for the CDR3: TGCAGTGCTCACGGGCGGAACACCTACAATGAGCAGTTCTTC.